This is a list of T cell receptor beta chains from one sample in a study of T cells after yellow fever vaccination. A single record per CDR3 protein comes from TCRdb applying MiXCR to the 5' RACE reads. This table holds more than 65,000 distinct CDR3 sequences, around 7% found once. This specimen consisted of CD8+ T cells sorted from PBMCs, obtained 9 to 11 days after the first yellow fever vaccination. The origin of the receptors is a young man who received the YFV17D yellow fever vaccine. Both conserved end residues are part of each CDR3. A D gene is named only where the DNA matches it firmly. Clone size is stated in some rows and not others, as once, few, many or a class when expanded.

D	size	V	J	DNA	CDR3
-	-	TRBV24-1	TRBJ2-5	TGTGCCACCAGTGACCGGCCAGGGATCGGAGAGACCCAGTACTTC	CATSDRPGIGETQYF
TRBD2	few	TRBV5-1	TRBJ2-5	TGCGCCAGCAGCTTGCGGTCTAGCGGAATCCAAGAGACCCAGTACTTC	CASSLRSSGIQETQYF
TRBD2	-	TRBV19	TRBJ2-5	TGTGCCAGTAGTATAGGACGGGGGGAAGAGACCCAGTACTTC	CASSIGRGEETQYF
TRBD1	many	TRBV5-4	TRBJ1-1	TGTGCCAGCAGCATTACGGGACAGGGGGGGAACACTGAAGCTTTCTTT	CASSITGQGGNTEAFF
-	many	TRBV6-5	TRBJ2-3	TGTGCCAGCAGTTATCAGCGGAACACAGATACGCAGTATTTT	CASSYQRNTDTQYF
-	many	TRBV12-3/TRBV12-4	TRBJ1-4	TGTGCCAGCACTTCTTCAGGGAATGAAAAACTGTTTTTT	CASTSSGNEKLFF
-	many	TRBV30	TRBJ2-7	TGTGCCTGGGGGCAGTCCTACGAGCAGTACTTC	CAWGQSYEQYF
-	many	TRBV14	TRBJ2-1	TGTGCCAGCAGCCTCCAGGGGGGGCCTTACAATGAGCAGTTCTTC	CASSLQGGPYNEQFF
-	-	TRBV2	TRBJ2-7	TGTGCCAGCAGTGAAGGGCGGGGGCCCTCCTACGAGCAGTACTTC	CASSEGRGPSYEQYF
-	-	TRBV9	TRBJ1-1	TGTGCCAGCAGCCCCCGGGCAGCGAACACTGAAGCTTTCTTT	CASSPRAANTEAFF
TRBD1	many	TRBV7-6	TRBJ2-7	TGTGCCAGCAGTTTATTCGACAGGGCTGACGCCTACGAGCAGTACTTC	CASSLFDRADAYEQYF
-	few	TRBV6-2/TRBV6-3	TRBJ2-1	TGTGCCAGCAGTCCCCAGGGGTCCTACAATGAGCAGTTCTTC	CASSPQGSYNEQFF
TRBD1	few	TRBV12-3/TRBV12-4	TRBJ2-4	TGTGCCAGCAGTTTAGGGACAGGGGCAAACATTCAGTACTTC	CASSLGTGANIQYF
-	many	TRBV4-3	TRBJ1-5	TGCGCCAGCAGCCGAGGGACAACTCAGCCCCAGCATTTT	CASSRGTTQPQHF
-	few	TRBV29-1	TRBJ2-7	TGCAGCGTTGCTGGCGATGACAGCGCCTACGAGCAGTACTTC	CSVAGDDSAYEQYF
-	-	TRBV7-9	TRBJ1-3	TGTGCCAGCAGCCGCGAATACACCATATATTTT	CASSREYTIYF
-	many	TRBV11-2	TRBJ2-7	TGTGCCAGCAGCCGGGCGGCAGGGGAGCGGTACGAGCAGTACTTC	CASSRAAGERYEQYF
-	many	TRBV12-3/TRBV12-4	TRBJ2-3	TGTGCCAGCCGATGGGTCGATACGCAGTATTTT	CASRWVDTQYF
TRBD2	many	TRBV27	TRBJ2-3	TGTGCCAGCAGTGGGAGGGGTTGGACTAGTGGTAAAGATACGCAGTATTTT	CASSGRGWTSGKDTQYF
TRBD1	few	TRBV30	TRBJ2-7	TGTGCCTGGAGTCCCCAGGGGGTGGACTACGAGCAGTACTTC	CAWSPQGVDYEQYF
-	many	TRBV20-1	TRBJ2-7	TGCAGTGCTAGAGGCAACAGGGACCCCTCCTACGAGCAGTACTTC	CSARGNRDPSYEQYF
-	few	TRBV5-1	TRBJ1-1	TGCGCCAGCAGCTTGGGACAGGCTTTAATGAACACTGAAGCTTTCTTT	CASSLGQALMNTEAFF
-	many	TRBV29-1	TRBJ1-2	TGCAGCGTTACCAAGGGATGGAACTATGGCTACACCTTC	CSVTKGWNYGYTF
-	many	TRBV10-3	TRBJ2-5	TGTGCCATCACTGTGGGACGGTCCATGAAAGAGACCCAGTACTTC	CAITVGRSMKETQYF
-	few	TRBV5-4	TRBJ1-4	TGTGCCAGCAGCTTGAGGGCTGAAAAACTGTTTTTT	CASSLRAEKLFF
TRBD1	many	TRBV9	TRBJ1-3	TGTGCCAGCAGCGTAGTGGGGCAGGGGGCTGGAAACACCATATATTTT	CASSVVGQGAGNTIYF
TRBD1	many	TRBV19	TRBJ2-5	TGTGCCAGTAGCAACCGGGACAGGCTCTCCCAAGAGACCCAGTACTTC	CASSNRDRLSQETQYF
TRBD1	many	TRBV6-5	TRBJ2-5	TGTGCCAGCAGTTACTCTAATACAGGGGGCGGTGAGACCCAGTACTTC	CASSYSNTGGGETQYF
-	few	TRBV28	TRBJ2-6	TGTGCCACCTCTGGACGGGACTCTGGGGCCAACGTCCTGACTTTC	CATSGRDSGANVLTF
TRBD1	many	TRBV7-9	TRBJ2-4	TGTGCCAGCAGCTTAGGGGGACAGGGATTTAACATTCAGTACTTC	CASSLGGQGFNIQYF
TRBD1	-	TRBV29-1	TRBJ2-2	TGCAGCGTTGTACTATCCACGCCGGGACAGGGGGCGACCACCGGGGAGCTGTTTTTT	CSVVLSTPGQGATTGELFF
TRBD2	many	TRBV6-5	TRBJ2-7	TGTGCCAGCAGTCCTGGGACTAGCGGGGGAGCCTACGAGCAGTACTTC	CASSPGTSGGAYEQYF
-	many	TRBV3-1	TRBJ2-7	TGTGCCAGCAGCCAAGAAACGGGGGGCTTCTACGAGCAGTACTTC	CASSQETGGFYEQYF
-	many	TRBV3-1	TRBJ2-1	TGTGCCAGCAGCCAAGATATCGACCAATATTCGGGCAGTGAGCAGTTCTTC	CASSQDIDQYSGSEQFF
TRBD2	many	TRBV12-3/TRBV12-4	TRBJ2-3	TGTGCCAGCAGTTCTGAGCGGGGGCTAACAGATACGCAGTATTTT	CASSSERGLTDTQYF
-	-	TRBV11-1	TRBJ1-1	TGTGCCAGCAGCTTAGCCCCCAGGGCTATGGGTTCCGAGAACACTGAAGCTTTCTTT	CASSLAPRAMGSENTEAFF
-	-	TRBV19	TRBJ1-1	TGTGCCAGTAGTATGACAGTGAACACTGAAGCTTTCTTT	CASSMTVNTEAFF
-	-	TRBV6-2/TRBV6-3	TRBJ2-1	TGTGCCAGCGGAACGGGGATGGGAAATGAGCAGTTCTTC	CASGTGMGNEQFF